This entry concerns a single T cell receptor (beta chain). The antigen is unknown. The CDR3 length is 14 residues. V shed 6 bases and J 4 bases; nucleotides not matched to a gene: 7. The V gene's germline CDR1 is MDHEN and CDR2 SYDVKM. CD8+ and CD4+ T cells from blood underwent TCR beta sequencing. With random hexamers, roughly 0.45 to 1 ug RNA was reverse transcribed. The amplification used immunoSEQ multiplex PCR on TCR beta CDR3; it spanned 54 Vbeta and 13 Jbeta. TCRdb analysed the immunoSEQ multiplex PCR reads with MiXCR anew, one entry per CDR3 protein. The table lists 150,000 to 200,000 distinct CDR3 sequences, 85% to 95% of them singletons. This entry comes from a study of CD8 T cells in Susac syndrome. Study results and caveats: The relatively small number of individuals in the TCR sequencing and HLA analysis was acknowledged by the study.

This clonotype was sampled from a human donor in good health. The V gene is TRBV28, the J gene TRBJ2-7, with TRBD1 matching over 9 bases. Material for sequencing was CD4+ T cells from PBMCs. This chain's CDR3 is CASRESGTGYEQYF. The DNA for the CDR3 is TGTGCCAGCAGGGAATCCGGGACAGGGTACGAGCAGTACTTC.